A few counts support the clone carrying this T cell receptor beta chain. Its antigen remains unknown. The time point: patch test 1, 2 weeks after DPC sensitization. The treatment denotes: therapeutic diphenylcyclopropenone sensitization with weekly scalp DPC. Individual cDNA molecules each carried unique molecular identifiers attached by the library. TCRdb re-analysed the RACE reads in MiXCR, keeping a single row per CDR3 protein. The sample includes about 90,000 distinct CDR3 sequences, about 11% of them seen just once. This sample was included in a study of human T cells and chemical hapten exposure. Germline assignment: CDR1 LGHDT and CDR2 YNNKEL (reference sequence). Trimming removed 7 bases from V and 10 bases from J; junction bases left unmatched: 10. The CDR3 sequence is 14 residues long. Overall study results and limits: Following DPC sensitization, TCRs present above 1 in 1000 frequency showed no change.

This sample comprised whole blood, obtained in connection with sensitization to the hapten diphenylcyclopropenone (DPC). J is TRBJ1-6 and V is TRBV3-1; 7 nucleotides align to TRBD1. The clonotype comes from a man aged 40-49 years with alopecia areata. Some clones in this sample may be carry-over from other donors' samples. The CDR3 DNA is TGTGCCAGCACGCTTACCCAGGGGGAATCACCCCTCCACTTT. Its translation: CASTLTQGESPLHF.